This TCR beta chain was recovered during a study of early T cells in non-severe SARS-CoV-2 infection. Study overall: The input, bulk RNA from unsorted whole blood, was sequenced, and chains were unpaired.

After removal of 2 bases from V and 4 bases from J, the junction contained 3 bases not matched to a gene. The CDR3 has 15 residues. CDR1 is MNHNY, CDR2 SVGAGI, per germline (reference sequence). The TCR library protocol attached unique molecular identifiers to the individual cDNA molecules. In TCRdb, the 5' RACE reads were re-called with MiXCR into one record per CDR3 protein. Here the sample spans 85,000 to 100,000 distinct CDR3 sequences, approximately 9.9% being singletons. Study conclusions and caveats: Matching results from VDJdb favored anti-spike CD8 responses, leaving private and CD4 specificities undetected.

This clonotype was counted only a few times. The target antigen is unknown. The sample consisted of whole blood, taken at baseline. This TCR came from an adult who was a healthcare worker with PCR-confirmed SARS-CoV-2 infection or an uninfected control (not recorded which). The V gene is TRBV6-6, the J gene TRBJ2-2, with 8 bases aligning to TRBD2. The CDR3 bases are TGTGCCAGCAGTTACCTAGCGGGTTCCACCGGGGAGCTGTTTTTT. Its translation is CASSYLAGSTGELFF.